The T cell receptor beta chain under discussion was sequenced for a study of control samples from healthy donors and cancer patients. The table came from immunoSEQ multiplex PCR; TCRdb's copy has only in-frame clones and leaves some out. The data contain tens of thousands of clones, roughly 85% of them singletons. Trimming cost V 1 base and J 7 bases; bases outside gene matches: 16. The germline V gene encodes CDR1 LGHNA and CDR2 YNFKEQ. This CDR3 is 18 amino acids long. The chain has TRBV4-2 and TRBJ1-3; TRBD1 agrees at 7 bases. The receptor comes from a man between 60 and 75 years old in good health. The sample was blood. This chain's CDR3 is CASSQGASVTGAANTIYF. CDR3 coding DNA: TGTGCCAGCAGCCAAGGGGCCTCGGTCACAGGGGCTGCGAACACCATATATTTT.